This T cell receptor beta chain is drawn from a study of human T cells and chemical hapten exposure. Broader study findings: No alteration of TCRs above 1 in 1000 frequency was seen with DPC sensitization.

Single cDNA molecules in the library carried unique molecular identifiers attached during preparation. TCRdb re-derived calls from the reads in MiXCR, one entry per CDR3 protein. This sample has 120,000 or so distinct CDR3 sequences; over 7.5% occur once, and the top ten carry about 1.4%. From germline, CDR1 is MNHEY and CDR2 SVGAGI. The CDR3 sequence is 15 residues long. Losses at the gene ends were 0 bases for V and 2 bases for J; bases not matched to a gene: 2. This clonotype was counted ten times or more. Antigen specificity is unknown. The starting material, unfractionated whole blood, was used for total RNA extraction.

The J gene is TRBJ1-2, the V gene TRBV6-5, with 8 bases that match TRBD1. The TCR sequence derives from a human donor in good health. Some clones in this sample may be carry-over from other donors' samples. Sequencing was carried out using whole blood. This CDR3 reads CASSYSTGANYGYTF. The CDR3, as DNA: TGTGCCAGCAGTTACTCGACAGGGGCCAACTATGGCTACACCTTC.